This TCR beta chain was retrieved from a study of blood T cell repertoires in COVID-19. About the study: In each case, the material was cDNA or gDNA derived from T cells, B-cell-depleted T cells, or PBMCs.

The CDR3 is 13 residues long. The germline V gene has CDR1 SQVTM and CDR2 ANQGSEA. The ends were cut back, 4 bases at V and 3 bases at J, with 13 bases in the middle. Repertoires were generated with immunoSEQ multiplex PCR, while TCRdb's copy carries only in-frame clones and drops some. Of approximately 300,000 clones in the sample, 87% are singletons; the top ten hold roughly 2.3%. Material for sequencing was peripheral blood. This sequence joins TRBV29-1 and TRBJ2-7; D is possibly TRBD1 (5 bases). The receptor was isolated from a man aged 18 to 29 with active or convalescent COVID-19. In DNA, the CDR3 is TGCAGCGTTGTGACAGTGGAAAACTACGAGCAGTACTTC. Translating gives CSVVTVENYEQYF.